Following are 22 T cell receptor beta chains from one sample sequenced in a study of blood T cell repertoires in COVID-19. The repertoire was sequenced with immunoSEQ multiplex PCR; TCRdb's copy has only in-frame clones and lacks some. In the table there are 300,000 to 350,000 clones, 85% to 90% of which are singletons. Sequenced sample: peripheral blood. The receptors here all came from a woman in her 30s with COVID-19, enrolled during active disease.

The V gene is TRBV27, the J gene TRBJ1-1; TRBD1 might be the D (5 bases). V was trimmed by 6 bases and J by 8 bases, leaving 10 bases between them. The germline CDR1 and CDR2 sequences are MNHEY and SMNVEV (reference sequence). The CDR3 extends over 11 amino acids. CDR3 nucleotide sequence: TGTGCCAGCAGGCACAGGACCGAAGCTTTCTTT. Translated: CASRHRTEAFF.

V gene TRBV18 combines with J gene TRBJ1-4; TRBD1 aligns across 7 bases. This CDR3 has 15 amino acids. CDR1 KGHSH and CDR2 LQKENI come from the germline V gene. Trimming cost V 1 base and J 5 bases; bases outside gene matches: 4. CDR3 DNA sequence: TGTGCCAGCTCACCACAGGGGGCGCGAAATGAAAAACTGTTTTTT. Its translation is CASSPQGARNEKLFF.

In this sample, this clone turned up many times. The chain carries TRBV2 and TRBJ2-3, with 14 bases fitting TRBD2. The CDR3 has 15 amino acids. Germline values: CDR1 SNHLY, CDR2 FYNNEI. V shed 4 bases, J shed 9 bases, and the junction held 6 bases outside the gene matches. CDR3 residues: CASSATSGRAGTQYF. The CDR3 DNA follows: TGTGCCAGCAGTGCGACTAGCGGGAGGGCAGGGACGCAGTATTTT.

CDR3 bases: TGTGCCACCAGTGAAACGCCACAGGGGGCCAATGAGCAGTTCTTC. This codes for CATSETPQGANEQFF. The chain links TRBV24-1 to TRBJ2-1, with 9 bases lining up with TRBD1. The CDR3 is 15 amino acids. Trimming took 4 bases from V and 6 from J; bases not matched to a gene: 6. Germline CDR1 and CDR2: KGHDR and SFDVKD.

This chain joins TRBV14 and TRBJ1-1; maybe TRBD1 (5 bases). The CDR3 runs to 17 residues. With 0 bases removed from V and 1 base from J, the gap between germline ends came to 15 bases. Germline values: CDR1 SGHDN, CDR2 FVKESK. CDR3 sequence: CASSQERQGYQNTEAFF. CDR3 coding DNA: TGTGCCAGCAGCCAAGAAAGGCAGGGTTACCAGAACACTGAAGCTTTCTTT.

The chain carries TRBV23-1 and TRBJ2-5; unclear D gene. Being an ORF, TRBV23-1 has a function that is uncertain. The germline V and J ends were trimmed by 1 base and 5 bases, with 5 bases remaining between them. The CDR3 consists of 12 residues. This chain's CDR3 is CASSQFGETQYF. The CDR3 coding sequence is TGCGCCAGCAGTCAATTCGGGGAGACCCAGTACTTC.

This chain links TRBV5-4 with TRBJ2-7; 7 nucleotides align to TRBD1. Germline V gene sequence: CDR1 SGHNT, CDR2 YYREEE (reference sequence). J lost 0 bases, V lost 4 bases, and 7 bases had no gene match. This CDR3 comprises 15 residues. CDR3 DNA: TGTGCCAGCAGCGCCGGGACAGATTTCTCCTACGAGCAGTACTTC. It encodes CASSAGTDFSYEQYF.

CDR3 sequence: CAWSVTGGNVAKLFF. CDR3 in DNA: TGTGCCTGGAGTGTAACAGGGGGAAACGTCGCAAAACTGTTTTTT. This chain joins TRBV30 and TRBJ1-4; 8 nucleotides line up with TRBD1. In germline, CDR1 is GTSNPN, CDR2 SVGIG (reference sequence). After removal of 0 bases from V and 10 bases from J, the junction contained 10 bases not matched to a gene. The CDR3 is made up of 15 amino acids.

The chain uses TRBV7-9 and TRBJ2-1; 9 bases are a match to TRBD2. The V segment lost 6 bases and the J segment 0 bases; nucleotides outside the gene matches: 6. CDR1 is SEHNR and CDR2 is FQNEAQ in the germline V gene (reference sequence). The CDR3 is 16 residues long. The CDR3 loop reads CASSSSGVSSYNEQFF. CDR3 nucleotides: TGTGCCAGCAGTTCTAGCGGGGTTAGCTCCTACAATGAGCAGTTCTTC. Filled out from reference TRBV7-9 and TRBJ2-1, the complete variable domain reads DTGVSQNPRHKITKRGQNVTFRCDPISEHNRLYWYRQTLGQGPEFLTYFQNEAQLEKSRLLSDRFSAERPKGSFSTLEIQRTEQGDSAMYLCASSSSGVSSYNEQFFGPGTRLTVL.

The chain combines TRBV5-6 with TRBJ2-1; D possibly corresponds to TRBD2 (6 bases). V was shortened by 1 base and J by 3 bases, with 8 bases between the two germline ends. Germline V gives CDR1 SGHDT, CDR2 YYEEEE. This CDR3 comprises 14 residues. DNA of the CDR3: TGTGCCAGCAGCTTGACGGGAGACTACAATGAGCAGTTCTTC. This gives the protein CASSLTGDYNEQFF. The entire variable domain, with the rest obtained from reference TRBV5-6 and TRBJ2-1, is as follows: DAGVTQSPTHLIKTRGQQVTLRCSPKSGHDTVSWYQQALGQGPQFIFQYYEEEERQRGNFPDRFSGHQFPNYSSELNVNALLLGDSALYLCASSLTGDYNEQFFGPGTRLTVL.

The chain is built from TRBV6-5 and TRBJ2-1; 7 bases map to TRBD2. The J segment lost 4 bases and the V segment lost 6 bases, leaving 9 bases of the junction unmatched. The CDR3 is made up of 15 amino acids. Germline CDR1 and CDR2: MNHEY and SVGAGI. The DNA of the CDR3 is TGTGCCAGCAGGCCCTATCGCGGGAGTTACAATGAGCAGTTCTTC. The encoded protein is CASRPYRGSYNEQFF.

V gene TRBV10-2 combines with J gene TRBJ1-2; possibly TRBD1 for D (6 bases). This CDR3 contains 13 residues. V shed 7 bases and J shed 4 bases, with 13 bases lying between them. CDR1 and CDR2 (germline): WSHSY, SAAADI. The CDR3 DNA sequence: TGCGCCAGCACCCCGACAGGTGGCTATGGCTACACCTTC. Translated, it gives CASTPTGGYGYTF.

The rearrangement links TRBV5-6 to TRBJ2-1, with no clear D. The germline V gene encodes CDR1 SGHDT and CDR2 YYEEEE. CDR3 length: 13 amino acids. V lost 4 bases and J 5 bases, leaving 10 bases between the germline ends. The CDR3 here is CASSVVSDNEQFF. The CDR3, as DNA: TGTGCCAGCAGCGTTGTCTCTGACAATGAGCAGTTCTTC.

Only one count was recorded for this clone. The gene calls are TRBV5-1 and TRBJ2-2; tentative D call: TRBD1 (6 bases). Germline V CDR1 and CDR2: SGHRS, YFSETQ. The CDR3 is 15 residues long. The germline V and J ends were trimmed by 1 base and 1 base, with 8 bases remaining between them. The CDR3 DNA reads TGCGCCAGCAGCTTGCCGACAGGGAACACCGGGGAGCTGTTTTTT. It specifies CASSLPTGNTGELFF.

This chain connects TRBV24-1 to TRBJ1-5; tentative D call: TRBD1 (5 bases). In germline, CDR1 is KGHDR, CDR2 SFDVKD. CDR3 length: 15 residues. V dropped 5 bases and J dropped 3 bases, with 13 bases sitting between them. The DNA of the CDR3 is TGTGCCACCAGTGCCCCGGGGGAAAACAATCAGCCCCAGCATTTT. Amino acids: CATSAPGENNQPQHF.

CDR3 sequence: CASSFVSGRDTGELFF. Written as DNA, the CDR3 is TGCGCCAGCAGCTTCGTGAGCGGGAGGGACACCGGGGAGCTGTTTTTT. The genes are TRBV5-1 and TRBJ2-2, with 10 bases identical to TRBD2. Germline V gives CDR1 SGHRS, CDR2 YFSETQ. The CDR3 length is 16 residues. V shed 2 bases, J shed 3 bases, and the junction held 4 bases outside the gene matches.

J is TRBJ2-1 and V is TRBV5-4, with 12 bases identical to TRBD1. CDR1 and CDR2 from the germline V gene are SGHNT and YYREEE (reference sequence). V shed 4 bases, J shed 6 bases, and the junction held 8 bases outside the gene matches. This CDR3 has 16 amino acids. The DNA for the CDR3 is TGTGCCAGCAGCCCCCCCGGGACAGGGGGCTTCAATGAGCAGTTCTTC. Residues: CASSPPGTGGFNEQFF.

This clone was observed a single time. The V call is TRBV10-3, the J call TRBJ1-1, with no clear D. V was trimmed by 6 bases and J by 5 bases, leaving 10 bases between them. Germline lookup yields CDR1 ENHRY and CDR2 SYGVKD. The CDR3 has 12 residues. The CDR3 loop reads CAIRNGGTEAFF. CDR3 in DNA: TGTGCCATCAGGAACGGCGGGACTGAAGCTTTCTTT.

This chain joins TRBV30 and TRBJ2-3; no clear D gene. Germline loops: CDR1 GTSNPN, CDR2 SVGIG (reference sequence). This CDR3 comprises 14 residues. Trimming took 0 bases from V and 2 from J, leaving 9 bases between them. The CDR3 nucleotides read TGTGCCTGGAGTGTACTCCTATTCACAGATACGCAGTATTTT. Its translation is CAWSVLLFTDTQYF.

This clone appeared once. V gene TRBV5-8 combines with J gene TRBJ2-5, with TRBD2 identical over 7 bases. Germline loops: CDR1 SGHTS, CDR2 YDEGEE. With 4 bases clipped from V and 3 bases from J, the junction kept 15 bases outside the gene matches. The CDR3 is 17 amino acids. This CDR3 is CASSKGLGGRVEETQYF. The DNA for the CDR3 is TGTGCCAGCAGCAAAGGACTAGGCGGGAGAGTGGAAGAGACCCAGTACTTC.

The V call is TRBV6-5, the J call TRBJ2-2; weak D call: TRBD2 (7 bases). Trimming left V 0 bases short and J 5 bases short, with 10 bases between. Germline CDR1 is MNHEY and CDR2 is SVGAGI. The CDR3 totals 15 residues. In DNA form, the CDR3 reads TGTGCCAGCAGTTACTCTGGGGGGGCGACCGGGGAGCTGTTTTTT. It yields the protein CASSYSGGATGELFF.

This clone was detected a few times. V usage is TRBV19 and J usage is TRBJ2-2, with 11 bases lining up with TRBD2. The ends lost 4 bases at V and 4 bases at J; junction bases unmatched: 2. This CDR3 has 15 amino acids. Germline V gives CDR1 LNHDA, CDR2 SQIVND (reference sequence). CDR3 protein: CASSKGLAVTGELFF. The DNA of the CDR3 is TGTGCCAGTAGTAAGGGACTAGCGGTCACCGGGGAGCTGTTTTTT. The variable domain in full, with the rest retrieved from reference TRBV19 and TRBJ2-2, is DGGITQSPKYLFRKEGQNVTLSCEQNLNHDAMYWYRQDPGQGLRLIYYSQIVNDFQKGDIAEGYSVSREKKESFPLTVTSAQKNPTAFYLCASSKGLAVTGELFFGEGSRLTVL.